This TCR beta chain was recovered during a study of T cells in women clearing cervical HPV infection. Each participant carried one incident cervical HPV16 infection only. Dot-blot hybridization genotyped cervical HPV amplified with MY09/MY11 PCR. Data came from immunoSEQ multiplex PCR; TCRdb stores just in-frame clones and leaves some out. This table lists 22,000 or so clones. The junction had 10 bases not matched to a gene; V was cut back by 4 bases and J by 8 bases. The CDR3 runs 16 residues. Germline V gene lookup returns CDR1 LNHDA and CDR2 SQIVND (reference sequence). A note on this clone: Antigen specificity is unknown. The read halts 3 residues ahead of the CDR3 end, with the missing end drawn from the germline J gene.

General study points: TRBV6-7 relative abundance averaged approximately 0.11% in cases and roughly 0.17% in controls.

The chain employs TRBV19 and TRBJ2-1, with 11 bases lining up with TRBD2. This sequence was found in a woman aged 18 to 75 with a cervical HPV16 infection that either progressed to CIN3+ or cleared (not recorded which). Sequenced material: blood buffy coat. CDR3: CASSNGLAGTRDEQFF. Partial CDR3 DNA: TGTGCCAGTAGTAATGGACTAGCGGGCACCCGGGATGAG.